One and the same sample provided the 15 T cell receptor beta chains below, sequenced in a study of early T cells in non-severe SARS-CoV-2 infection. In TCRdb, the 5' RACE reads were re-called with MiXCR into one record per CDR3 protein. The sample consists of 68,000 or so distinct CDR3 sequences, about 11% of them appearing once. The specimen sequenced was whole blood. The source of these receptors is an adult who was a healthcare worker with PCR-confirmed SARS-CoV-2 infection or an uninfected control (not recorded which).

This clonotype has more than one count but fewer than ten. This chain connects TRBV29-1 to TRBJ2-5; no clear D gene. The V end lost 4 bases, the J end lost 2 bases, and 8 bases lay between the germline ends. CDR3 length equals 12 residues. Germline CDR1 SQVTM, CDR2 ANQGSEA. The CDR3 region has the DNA TGCAGCGTTGCTGGCGGTCAAGAGACCCAGTACTTC. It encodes CSVAGGQETQYF.

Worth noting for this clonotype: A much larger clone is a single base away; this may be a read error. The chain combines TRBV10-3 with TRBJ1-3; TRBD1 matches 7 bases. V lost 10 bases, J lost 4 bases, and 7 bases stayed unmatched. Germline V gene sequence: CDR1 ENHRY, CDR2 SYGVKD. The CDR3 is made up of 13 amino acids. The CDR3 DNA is TGTGCCACCAGCCCGGGACAGGGAAACACCATATATTTT. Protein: CATSPGQGNTIYF.

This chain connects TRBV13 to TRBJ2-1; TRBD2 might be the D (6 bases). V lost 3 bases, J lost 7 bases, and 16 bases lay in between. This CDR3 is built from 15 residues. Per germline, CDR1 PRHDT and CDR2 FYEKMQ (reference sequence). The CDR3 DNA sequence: TGTGCCAGCAGCTTTTGGGACGGGGGTAGGAATGAGCAGTTCTTC. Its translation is CASSFWDGGRNEQFF.

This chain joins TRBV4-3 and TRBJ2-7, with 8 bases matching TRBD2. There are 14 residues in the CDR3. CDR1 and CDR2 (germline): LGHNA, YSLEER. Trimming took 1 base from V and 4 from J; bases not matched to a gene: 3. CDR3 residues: CASSQGSGSYEQYF. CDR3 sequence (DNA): TGCGCCAGCAGCCAAGGGAGCGGGAGTTACGAGCAGTACTTC.

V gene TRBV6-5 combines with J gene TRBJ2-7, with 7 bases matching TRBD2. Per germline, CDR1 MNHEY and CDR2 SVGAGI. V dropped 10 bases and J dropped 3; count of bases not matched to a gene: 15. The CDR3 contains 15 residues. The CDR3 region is CANTDGASGYYEQYF. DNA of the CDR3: TGTGCCAACACCGATGGGGCTAGCGGCTACTACGAGCAGTACTTC.

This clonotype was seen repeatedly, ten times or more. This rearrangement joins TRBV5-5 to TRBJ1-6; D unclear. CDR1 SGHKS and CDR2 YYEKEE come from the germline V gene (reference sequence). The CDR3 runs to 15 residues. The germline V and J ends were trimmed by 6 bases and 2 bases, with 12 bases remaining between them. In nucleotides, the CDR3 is TGTGCCAGCACCACTTCGGGGACCTATAATTCACCCCTCCACTTT. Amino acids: CASTTSGTYNSPLHF.

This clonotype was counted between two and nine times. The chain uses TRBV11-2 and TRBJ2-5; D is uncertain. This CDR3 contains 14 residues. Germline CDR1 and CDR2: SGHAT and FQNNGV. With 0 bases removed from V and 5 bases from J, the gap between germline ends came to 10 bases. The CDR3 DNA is TGTGCCAGCAGCTTAGAGCGAGTGGGGGAGACCCAGTACTTC. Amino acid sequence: CASSLERVGETQYF.

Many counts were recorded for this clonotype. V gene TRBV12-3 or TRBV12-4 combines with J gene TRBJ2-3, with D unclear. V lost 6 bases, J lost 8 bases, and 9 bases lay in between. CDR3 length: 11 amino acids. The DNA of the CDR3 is TGTGCCAGCAGCCTAGACGCTACGCAGTATTTT. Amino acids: CASSLDATQYF.

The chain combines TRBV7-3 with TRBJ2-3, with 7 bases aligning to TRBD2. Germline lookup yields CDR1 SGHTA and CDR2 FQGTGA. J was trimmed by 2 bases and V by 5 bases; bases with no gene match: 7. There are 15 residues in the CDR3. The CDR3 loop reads CASSPRTSPTDTQYF. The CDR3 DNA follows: TGTGCCAGCAGCCCACGGACTAGTCCCACAGATACGCAGTATTTT.

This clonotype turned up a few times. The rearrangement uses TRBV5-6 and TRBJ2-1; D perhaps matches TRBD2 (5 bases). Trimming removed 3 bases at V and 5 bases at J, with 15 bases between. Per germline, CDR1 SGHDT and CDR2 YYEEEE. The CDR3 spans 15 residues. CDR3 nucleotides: TGTGCCAGCAGCTCGCTAGCAGATAATCACAATGAGCAGTTCTTC. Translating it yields CASSSLADNHNEQFF.

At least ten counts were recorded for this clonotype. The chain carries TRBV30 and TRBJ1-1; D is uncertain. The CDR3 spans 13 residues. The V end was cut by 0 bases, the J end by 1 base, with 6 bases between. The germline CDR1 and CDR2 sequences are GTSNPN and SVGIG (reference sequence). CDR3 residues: CAWSVRRNTEAFF. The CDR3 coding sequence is TGTGCCTGGAGTGTTCGGCGGAACACTGAAGCTTTCTTT.

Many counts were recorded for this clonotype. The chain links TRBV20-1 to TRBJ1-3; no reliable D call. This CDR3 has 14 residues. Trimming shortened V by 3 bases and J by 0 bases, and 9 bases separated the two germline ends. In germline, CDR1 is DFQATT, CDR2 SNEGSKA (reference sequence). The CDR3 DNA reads TGCAGTGCTAGGGACGGCTTCTCTGGAAACACCATATATTTT. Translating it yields CSARDGFSGNTIYF.

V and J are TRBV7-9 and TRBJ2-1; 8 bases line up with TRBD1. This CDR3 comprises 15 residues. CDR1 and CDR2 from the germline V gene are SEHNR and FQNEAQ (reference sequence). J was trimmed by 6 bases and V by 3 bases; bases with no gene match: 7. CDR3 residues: CASSLDRTGFNEQFF. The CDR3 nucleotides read TGTGCCAGCAGCTTGGACCGGACAGGGTTCAATGAGCAGTTCTTC. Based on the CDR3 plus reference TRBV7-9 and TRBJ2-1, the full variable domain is DTGVSQNPRHKITKRGQNVTFRCDPISEHNRLYWYRQTLGQGPEFLTYFQNEAQLEKSRLLSDRFSAERPKGSFSTLEIQRTEQGDSAMYLCASSLDRTGFNEQFFGPGTRLTVL.

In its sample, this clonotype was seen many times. CDR3 sequence reads: CASSRGPYGYTF. The CDR3 DNA follows: TGCGCCAGCAGTCGGGGGCCTTATGGCTACACCTTC. V gene TRBV4-1 combines with J gene TRBJ1-2; maybe TRBD1 (6 bases). With 6 bases removed from V and 5 bases from J, the gap between germline ends came to 10 bases. The CDR3 runs to 12 residues. Germline CDR1 MGHRA, CDR2 YSYEKL.

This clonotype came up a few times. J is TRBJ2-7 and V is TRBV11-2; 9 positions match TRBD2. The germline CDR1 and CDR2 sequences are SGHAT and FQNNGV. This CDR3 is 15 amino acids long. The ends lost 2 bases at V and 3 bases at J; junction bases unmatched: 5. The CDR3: CASSLSPSGNYEQYF. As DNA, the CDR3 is TGTGCCAGCAGCTTATCCCCTAGCGGGAACTACGAGCAGTACTTC.